The clone carrying this T cell receptor beta chain has a count of ten or more. The time point was: newly diagnosed GD, antithyroid drugs for less than 3 months. Isolated PBMC RNA provided the starting material for the TCR library. Graves' disease diagnoses followed American Thyroid Association guidelines. Those enrolled as patients came out of an endocrinology department in Xi'an, China. This sample is drawn from a study of regulatory T cells in long-lasting Graves disease. The authors built TCR beta libraries using iRepertoire HTBI primers and Arm-PCR of CDR3 regions. MiXCR, run by TCRdb on the multiplex PCR reads, gives a single entry per CDR3 protein. This table has approximately 480,000 distinct CDR3 sequences, 15% to 20% appearing once. CDR1 and CDR2 from the germline V gene are DFQATT and SNEGSKA (reference sequence). V lost 3 bases to trimming and J lost 6 bases, with 12 bases between them. The CDR3 has 12 residues.

The sample was also reused in another study, on T cells in Graves' hyperthyroidism and ophthalmopathy. From that paper: First-round RT-PCR of the TCR CDR3 relied on the HTBI primer set.

The rearrangement uses TRBV20-1 and TRBJ2-7, with D possibly being TRBD2 (6 bases). The source material was peripheral blood mononuclear cells (PBMCs), sampled at new diagnosis, from a patient treated with antithyroid drugs. This clonotype was sampled from a man aged 35-49 years with Graves disease. CDR3: CSASLEGCEQYF. CDR3 DNA sequence: TGCAGTGCTAGCCTGGAGGGGTGCGAGCAGTACTTC.